The sequence of this TCR beta chain was determined in a study of cytomegalovirus exposure and HLA in healthy donors. Study-wide results and limits: Presence/absence analyses assumed roughly uniform sequencing depth across donors. Later analysis identified a missense DCLRE1C variant that was linked to TCR beta V- and J-gene trimming. 150 to 200 TCR beta chains were listed as cytomegalovirus-associated. CMV serostatus alone was available as immune exposure information.

V lost 4 bases to trimming and J lost 3 bases; unmatched junction nucleotides: 4. The CDR3 covers 16 residues. Germline CDR1 is SGHNT and CDR2 is YYREEE (reference sequence). It was with 60 Vbeta and 13 Jbeta primers that the PCR ran. The table came from immunoSEQ multiplex PCR; TCRdb's copy has only in-frame clones and leaves some out. The sample lists some 150,000 clones, roughly 89% occurring once. A word on this clone: Its antigen is currently unknown.

The sequence was collected from a woman aged 25 to 39 in good health and CMV-seronegative. Sequencing was performed on PBMCs. V usage is TRBV5-4 and J usage is TRBJ2-3, with 14 nucleotides matching TRBD2. CDR3: CASSRRTSGGTDTQYF. DNA for the CDR3: TGTGCCAGCAGCCGGAGGACTAGCGGGGGGACAGATACGCAGTATTTT.